This TCR beta chain was retrieved from a study of blood T cell repertoires in COVID-19. Germline V gene data show CDR1 as SGHVS and CDR2 as FNYEAQ. Trimming cost V 4 bases and J 0 bases, with 5 bases left between them. The CDR3 is made up of 13 amino acids. TCRdb's copy holds only in-frame clones and misses some; the assay was immunoSEQ multiplex PCR. Here the sample spans approximately 65,000 clones, about 83% being singletons. This receptor was obtained from a human donor in a cohort sampled during active COVID-19. Sequencing used peripheral blood. The chain recombines TRBV7-6 with TRBJ2-3; D not certain. CDR3 nucleotide sequence: TGTGCCAGCAGCTCATTTAGCACAGATACGCAGTATTTT. Amino acid sequence: CASSSFSTDTQYF.